This is a list of T cell receptor beta chains from one sample in a study of shared clonotypes between healthy human individuals. Profiled with immunoSEQ multiplex PCR; TCRdb holds only in-frame clones, not every one. The sample has roughly 1,800,000 clones; approximately 95% are singletons. The sample comprised naive CD8+ T cells sorted from blood. These receptors all stem from a man in his late teens or twenties in good health. Each CDR3 is given with its conserved first and last residue. The D gene is left open where the match is weak. The size field is filled for only some rows; it gives once, few, many or a size class.

V gene,D gene,J gene,clone size,CDR3 protein,CDR3 DNA
TRBV6-6,-,TRBJ2-7,-,CASSSTGAHYEQYF,TGTGCCAGCAGTTCGACAGGAGCTCATTACGAGCAGTACTTC
TRBV27,TRBD1,TRBJ1-5,-,CASSLGQGYPQPQHF,TGTGCCAGCTCTTTGGGACAGGGGTATCCTCAGCCCCAGCATTTT
TRBV11-2,-,TRBJ2-1,-,CASSLGRKPPYNEQFF,TGTGCCAGCAGCCTGGGACGTAAACCCCCCTACAATGAGCAGTTCTTC
TRBV4-1,-,TRBJ2-7,-,CASSPALTYEQYF,TGCGCCAGCAGCCCGGCTCTGACCTACGAGCAGTACTTC
TRBV6-1,-,TRBJ2-4,-,CASSEAPTGWDIQYF,TGTGCCAGCAGTGAAGCGCCAACAGGGTGGGACATTCAGTACTTC
TRBV4-3,-,TRBJ2-1,-,CASSQGWGTYNEQFF,TGCGCCAGCAGCCAAGGGTGGGGCACCTACAATGAGCAGTTCTTC
TRBV7-9,-,TRBJ2-7,-,CASSSQGKDEQYF,TGTGCCAGCAGCTCCCAGGGGAAGGACGAGCAGTACTTC
TRBV29-1,-,TRBJ2-3,once,CSVEAYPAGDTQYF,TGCAGCGTTGAAGCGTACCCTGCCGGAGATACGCAGTATTTT
TRBV6-5,-,TRBJ2-1,-,CASRGPGDYNEQFF,TGTGCCAGCCGAGGCCCAGGGGACTACAATGAGCAGTTCTTC
TRBV6-5,-,TRBJ1-6,-,CASSYEFEGHSPLHF,TGTGCCAGCAGTTACGAGTTCGAGGGTCATTCACCCCTCCACTTT
TRBV5-4,TRBD2,TRBJ2-1,-,CASSLEIAGYNEQFF,TGTGCCAGCAGCTTGGAGATAGCGGGGTACAATGAGCAGTTCTTC
TRBV30,-,TRBJ2-7,-,CAWSVGVSYEQYF,TGTGCCTGGAGTGTGGGGGTCTCCTACGAGCAGTACTTC
TRBV5-6,TRBD1,TRBJ2-1,-,CASSLYDRGVEQFF,TGTGCCAGCAGCTTGTATGACAGGGGCGTTGAGCAGTTCTTC
TRBV6-5,-,TRBJ1-4,-,CASRAGGANEKLFF,TGTGCCAGCAGGGCAGGAGGGGCTAATGAAAAACTGTTTTTT
TRBV13,TRBD2,TRBJ2-1,-,CASSLVLAGNNEQFF,TGTGCCAGCAGCTTAGTTCTAGCGGGGAACAATGAGCAGTTCTTC
TRBV29-1,-,TRBJ1-1,-,CSVAAGPMNTEAFF,TGCAGCGTTGCGGCAGGGCCTATGAACACTGAAGCTTTCTTT
TRBV28,-,TRBJ1-5,-,CASTSFGNQPQHF,TGTGCCAGCACCTCGTTTGGCAATCAGCCCCAGCATTTT
TRBV19,-,TRBJ2-7,-,CASSIRGNPYEQYF,TGTGCCAGTAGTATACGGGGTAACCCCTACGAGCAGTACTTC
TRBV5-1,-,TRBJ2-5,-,CASSSGQIQETQYF,TGCGCCAGCAGCTCAGGACAGATCCAAGAGACCCAGTACTTC
TRBV2,-,TRBJ1-3,-,CASSDWGSGNTIYF,TGTGCCAGCAGTGATTGGGGGTCTGGAAACACCATATATTTT
TRBV6-6,-,TRBJ1-5,-,CASKSEAGYQPQHF,TGTGCCAGCAAGTCGGAAGCGGGCTATCAGCCCCAGCATTTT
TRBV7-9,TRBD1,TRBJ2-7,-,CASSRPPSGGYEQYF,TGTGCCAGCAGCCGACCACCATCAGGGGGCTACGAGCAGTACTTC
TRBV25-1,-,TRBJ2-1,-,CASSDEVIGSYNEQFF,TGTGCCAGCAGTGATGAGGTAATTGGCTCCTACAATGAGCAGTTCTTC
TRBV4-1,-,TRBJ2-7,-,CASSQDRLGGEQYF,TGCGCCAGCAGCCAAGATCGCCTAGGCGGCGAGCAGTACTTC
TRBV29-1,TRBD2,TRBJ2-1,-,CSGVLAGVSNEQFF,TGCAGCGGTGTTCTAGCGGGGGTTTCCAATGAGCAGTTCTTC
TRBV7-6,TRBD1,TRBJ1-6,-,CASSLLRDSNSPLHF,TGTGCCAGCAGCCTCCTCCGGGACAGTAATTCACCCCTCCACTTT
TRBV27,-,TRBJ2-2,-,CASSFGGINTGELFF,TGTGCCAGCAGTTTCGGGGGAATAAACACCGGGGAGCTGTTTTTT